This entry lists 14 T cell receptor beta chains sequenced from one sample in a study of cytomegalovirus exposure and HLA in healthy donors. PCR amplification relied on 60 Vbeta primers (plus 13 Jbeta primers). Measured with immunoSEQ multiplex PCR; TCRdb has only the in-frame clones, and not every one. The sample has more than 130,000 clones, around 78% seen once. The source material was PBMCs. These receptors were obtained from a male donor in good health and CMV-seronegative.

This clone was observed a single time. The V gene is TRBV11-2, the J gene TRBJ2-7, with D tentatively TRBD1 (6 bases). This CDR3 comprises 15 residues. Trimming took 1 base from V and 4 from J, leaving 14 bases between them. Germline V gives CDR1 SGHAT, CDR2 FQNNGV. The CDR3 nucleotides are TGTGCCAGCAGCTTAGCTTTCGGGACACAGTACGAGCAGTACTTC. Translated: CASSLAFGTQYEQYF. The whole variable domain, filled in from reference TRBV11-2 and TRBJ2-7, reads EAGVAQSPRYKIIEKRQSVAFWCNPISGHATLYWYQQILGQGPKLLIQFQNNGVVDDSQLPKDRFSAERLKGVDSTLKIQPAKLEDSAVYLCASSLAFGTQYEQYFGPGTRLTVT.

CDR3 in amino acids: CASSTWGQSNQPQHF. CDR3 nucleotide sequence: TGTGCCAGTAGTACGTGGGGACAGAGCAATCAGCCCCAGCATTTT. This sequence joins TRBV19 and TRBJ1-5, with 7 bases lining up with TRBD1. The J segment lost 1 base and the V segment lost 4 bases, leaving 4 bases of the junction unmatched. There are 15 residues in the CDR3. The germline gives CDR1 LNHDA, CDR2 SQIVND (reference sequence).

This chain joins TRBV30 and TRBJ2-5; 11 bases are shared with TRBD2. V lost 3 bases and J lost 7; bases outside the gene matches: 10. CDR3 length equals 15 residues. CDR1 is GTSNPN, CDR2 SVGIG, per germline (reference sequence). CDR3 in DNA: TGTGCCTGGAGCCTGACTAGCGGGGTGCCGGGGACCCAGTACTTC. It specifies CAWSLTSGVPGTQYF.

This clone was counted between two and nine times. This chain connects TRBV5-4 to TRBJ1-1; 8 positions match TRBD1. With V trimmed by 4 bases and J by 1 base, 3 bases remained unmatched. The CDR3 has 14 amino acids. CDR1 and CDR2 from the germline V gene are SGHNT and YYREEE (reference sequence). The CDR3 reads CASSLQGGNTEAFF. The DNA of the CDR3 is TGTGCCAGCAGCCTACAGGGGGGGAACACTGAAGCTTTCTTT. Full variable domain (missing parts from reference TRBV5-4 and TRBJ1-1): ETGVTQSPTHLIKTRGQQVTLRCSSQSGHNTVSWYQQALGQGPQFIFQYYREEENGRGNFPPRFSGLQFPNYSSELNVNALELDDSALYLCASSLQGGNTEAFFGQGTRLTVV.

This sequence joins TRBV11-2 and TRBJ1-6; 7 nucleotides match TRBD1. J gave up 6 bases and V 1 base, and 6 bases lay outside the gene matches. CDR3 size: 16 residues. Germline V gene data show CDR1 as SGHAT and CDR2 as FQNNGV. CDR3: CASSLGTGQSNSPLHF. CDR3 in DNA: TGTGCCAGCAGCTTAGGCACGGGACAGAGTAATTCACCCCTCCACTTT.

The chain couples TRBV5-6 to TRBJ1-2; 10 positions agree with TRBD1. The CDR3 has 16 amino acids. Trimming cost V 3 bases and J 1 base; bases outside gene matches: 6. Germline V gene data show CDR1 as SGHDT and CDR2 as YYEEEE. For the CDR3, the DNA is TGTGCCAGCAGCTCGAGGGGGACAGGGGTTAACTATGGCTACACCTTC. This gives the protein CASSSRGTGVNYGYTF.

The V and J genes are TRBV5-1 and TRBJ2-2; tentative D call: TRBD2 (6 bases). Trimming removed 1 base at V and 3 bases at J, with 16 bases between. The CDR3 has 17 residues. CDR1 is SGHRS, CDR2 YFSETQ, per germline. The CDR3 sequence is CASSLKVGREDTGELFF. The DNA of the CDR3 is TGCGCCAGCAGCTTGAAGGTTGGCAGGGAGGACACCGGGGAGCTGTTTTTT.

The gene calls are TRBV13 and TRBJ2-7; D perhaps matches TRBD2 (5 bases). The length of the CDR3 is 15 residues. V gave up 5 bases and J gave up 5 bases, with 19 bases separating them. Germline-derived CDR1 and CDR2 are PRHDT and FYEKMQ (reference sequence). The CDR3 bases are TGTGCCAGCAGCCCAGGACTCGACCTGAGGCACGAGCAGTACTTC. Its protein product is CASSPGLDLRHEQYF.

This chain connects TRBV5-1 to TRBJ2-4; TRBD2 agrees at 10 bases. Germline V gene lookup returns CDR1 SGHRS and CDR2 YFSETQ. The CDR3 covers 16 residues. V lost 3 bases to trimming and J lost 7 bases; unmatched junction nucleotides: 10. The CDR3 loop reads CASSSGLARGENIQYF. CDR3 bases: TGCGCCAGCAGCTCGGGACTAGCGAGAGGAGAGAACATTCAGTACTTC.

This clone appeared once. The chain joins TRBV19 to TRBJ2-1; TRBD1 is a possible D gene (6 bases). V lost 10 bases and J 3 bases, leaving 7 bases between the germline ends. CDR3 size: 11 residues. Germline loops: CDR1 LNHDA, CDR2 SQIVND (reference sequence). Here the CDR3 DNA reads TGTGCCACGGACAGCTACAATGAGCAGTTCTTC. Its protein is CATDSYNEQFF.

This rearrangement joins TRBV16 to TRBJ2-2, with a tentative D call TRBD1 (6 bases). From germline, CDR1 is KGHSY and CDR2 FQNENV. The CDR3 is made up of 15 amino acids. Trimming left V 1 base short and J 0 bases short, with 6 bases between. The CDR3 here is CASSQWTANTGELFF. The CDR3 DNA reads as TGTGCCAGCAGCCAATGGACAGCGAACACCGGGGAGCTGTTTTTT.

By share, this clone ranks as medium-sized. The genes are TRBV27 and TRBJ1-1; 9 bases line up with TRBD1. The CDR3 consists of 17 residues. With 7 bases clipped from V and 0 bases from J, the junction kept 12 bases outside the gene matches. The germline gives CDR1 MNHEY, CDR2 SMNVEV (reference sequence). Written as DNA, the CDR3 is TGTGCCAGCACCCGATGGGGGACAGGGAATATGAACACTGAAGCTTTCTTT. This translates into CASTRWGTGNMNTEAFF.

The chain has TRBV2 and TRBJ2-1, with 8 positions matching TRBD1. V gave up 7 bases and J gave up 2 bases; unmatched junction bases: 1. CDR1 and CDR2 (germline): SNHLY, FYNNEI. CDR3 length: 13 amino acids. The CDR3 DNA reads TGTGCCAGCACAGGGGGCCCCTACAATGAGCAGTTCTTC. Translated: CASTGGPYNEQFF.

V and J are TRBV7-9 and TRBJ1-1, with D possibly matching TRBD1 (6 bases). Per germline, CDR1 SEHNR and CDR2 FQNEAQ (reference sequence). With 5 bases removed from V and 4 bases from J, the gap between germline ends came to 20 bases. CDR3 length equals 16 residues. The CDR3 DNA reads as TGTGCCAGCAGCCCGGCCGGGGGGCGGTGGCGCACTGAAGCTTTCTTT. It translates to CASSPAGGRWRTEAFF. Looking up the rest from reference TRBV7-9 and TRBJ1-1 gives the full variable domain: DTGVSQNPRHKITKRGQNVTFRCDPISEHNRLYWYRQTLGQGPEFLTYFQNEAQLEKSRLLSDRFSAERPKGSFSTLEIQRTEQGDSAMYLCASSPAGGRWRTEAFFGQGTRLTVV.